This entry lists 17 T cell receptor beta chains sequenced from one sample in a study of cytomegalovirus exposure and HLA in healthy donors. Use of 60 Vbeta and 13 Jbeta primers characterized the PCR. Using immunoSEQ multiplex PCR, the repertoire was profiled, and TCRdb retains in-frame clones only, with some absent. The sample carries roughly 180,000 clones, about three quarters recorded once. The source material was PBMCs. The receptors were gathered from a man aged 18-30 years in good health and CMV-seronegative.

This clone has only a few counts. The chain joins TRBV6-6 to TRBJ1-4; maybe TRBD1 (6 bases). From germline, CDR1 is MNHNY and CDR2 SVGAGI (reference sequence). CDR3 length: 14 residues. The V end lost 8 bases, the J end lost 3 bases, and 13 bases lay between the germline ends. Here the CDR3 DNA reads TGTGCCAGCGCCCAGGGGAGTTCTAATGAAAAACTGTTTTTT. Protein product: CASAQGSSNEKLFF.

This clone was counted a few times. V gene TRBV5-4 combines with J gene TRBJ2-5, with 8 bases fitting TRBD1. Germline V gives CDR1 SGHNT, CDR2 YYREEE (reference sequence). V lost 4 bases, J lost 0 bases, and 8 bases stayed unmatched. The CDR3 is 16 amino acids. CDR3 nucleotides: TGTGCCAGCAGCGGCATAAGGACAGGGTACCAAGAGACCCAGTACTTC. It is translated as CASSGIRTGYQETQYF.

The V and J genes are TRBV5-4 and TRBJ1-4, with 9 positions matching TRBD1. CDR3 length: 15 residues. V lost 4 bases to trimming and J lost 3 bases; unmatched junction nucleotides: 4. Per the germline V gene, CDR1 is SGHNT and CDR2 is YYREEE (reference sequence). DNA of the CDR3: TGTGCCAGCAGCCCGGACAGGGGCCCTAATGAAAAACTGTTTTTT. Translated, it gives CASSPDRGPNEKLFF.

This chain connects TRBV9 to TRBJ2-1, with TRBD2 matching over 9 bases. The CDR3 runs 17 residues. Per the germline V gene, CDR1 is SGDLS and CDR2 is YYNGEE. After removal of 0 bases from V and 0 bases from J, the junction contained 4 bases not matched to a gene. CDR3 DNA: TGTGCCAGCAGCGTAGGGGTTAGCGGGAGCTCCTACAATGAGCAGTTCTTC. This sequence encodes CASSVGVSGSSYNEQFF.

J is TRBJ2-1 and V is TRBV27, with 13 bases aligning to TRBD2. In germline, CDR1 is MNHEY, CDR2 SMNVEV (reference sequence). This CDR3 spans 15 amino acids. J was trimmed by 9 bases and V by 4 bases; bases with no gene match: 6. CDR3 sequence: CASSSRTSGRVEQFF. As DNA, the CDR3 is TGTGCCAGCAGTTCTAGGACTAGCGGGAGAGTTGAGCAGTTCTTC.

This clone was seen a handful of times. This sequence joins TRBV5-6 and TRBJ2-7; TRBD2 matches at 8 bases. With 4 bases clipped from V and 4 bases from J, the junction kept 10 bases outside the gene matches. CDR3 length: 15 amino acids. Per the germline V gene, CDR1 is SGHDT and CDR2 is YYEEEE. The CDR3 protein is CASSVGTSKAYEQYF. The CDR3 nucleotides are TGTGCCAGCAGCGTGGGGACTAGTAAGGCTTACGAGCAGTACTTC.

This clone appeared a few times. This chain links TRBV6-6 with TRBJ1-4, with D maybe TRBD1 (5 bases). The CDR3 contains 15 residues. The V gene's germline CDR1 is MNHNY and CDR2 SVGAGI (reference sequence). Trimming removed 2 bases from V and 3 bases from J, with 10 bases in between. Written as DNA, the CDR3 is TGTGCCAGCAGTTACCTCGGGGGAGCTAATGAAAAACTGTTTTTT. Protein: CASSYLGGANEKLFF.

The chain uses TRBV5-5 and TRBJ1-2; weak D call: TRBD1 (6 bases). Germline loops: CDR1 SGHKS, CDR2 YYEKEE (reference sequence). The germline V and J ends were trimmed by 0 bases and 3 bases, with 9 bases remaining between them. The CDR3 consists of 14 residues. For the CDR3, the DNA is TGTGCCAGCAGCTTGGCAGGGGAAGACTATGGCTACACCTTC. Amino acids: CASSLAGEDYGYTF.

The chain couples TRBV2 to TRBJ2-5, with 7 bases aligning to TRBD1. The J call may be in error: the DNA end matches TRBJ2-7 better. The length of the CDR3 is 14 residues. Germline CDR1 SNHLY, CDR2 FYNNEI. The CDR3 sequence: CASGTYRGWYEQYF. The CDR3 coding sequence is TGTGCCAGCGGAACCTACAGGGGTTGGTACGAGCAGTACTTC.

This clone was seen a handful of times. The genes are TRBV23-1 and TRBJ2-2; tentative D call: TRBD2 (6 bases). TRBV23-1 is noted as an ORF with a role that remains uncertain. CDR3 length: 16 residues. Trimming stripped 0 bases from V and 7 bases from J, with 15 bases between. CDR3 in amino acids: CASSQSERREDGELFF. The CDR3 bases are TGCGCCAGCAGTCAATCCGAGAGGAGGGAGGACGGGGAGCTGTTTTTT.

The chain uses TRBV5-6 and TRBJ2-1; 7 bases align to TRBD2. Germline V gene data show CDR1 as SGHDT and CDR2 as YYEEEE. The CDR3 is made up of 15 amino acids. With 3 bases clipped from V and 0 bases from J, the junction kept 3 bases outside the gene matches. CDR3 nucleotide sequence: TGTGCCAGCAGCTCCGGACTAGGCTCCTACAATGAGCAGTTCTTC. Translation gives CASSSGLGSYNEQFF.

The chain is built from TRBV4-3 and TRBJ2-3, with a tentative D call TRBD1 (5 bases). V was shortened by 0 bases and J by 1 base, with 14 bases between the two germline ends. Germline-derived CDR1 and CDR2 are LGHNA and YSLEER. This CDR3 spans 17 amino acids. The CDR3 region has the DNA TGCGCCAGCAGCCAAGATGAGTGGCAGGGCGGCACAGATACGCAGTATTTT. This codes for CASSQDEWQGGTDTQYF.

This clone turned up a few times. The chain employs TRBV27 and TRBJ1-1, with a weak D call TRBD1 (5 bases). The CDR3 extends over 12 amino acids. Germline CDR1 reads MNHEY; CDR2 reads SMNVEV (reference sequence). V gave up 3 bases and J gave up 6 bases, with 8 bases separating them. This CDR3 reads CASSFWGAEAFF. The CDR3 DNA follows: TGTGCCAGCAGTTTTTGGGGGGCTGAAGCTTTCTTT.

DNA for the CDR3: TGCGCCAGCAGCCATTTGGGCCAAAACTATGGCTACACCTTC. As protein: CASSHLGQNYGYTF. This chain joins TRBV5-1 and TRBJ1-2; D gene unclear. V was trimmed by 4 bases and J by 2 bases, leaving 12 bases between them. This CDR3 is built from 14 residues. The germline gives CDR1 SGHRS, CDR2 YFSETQ.

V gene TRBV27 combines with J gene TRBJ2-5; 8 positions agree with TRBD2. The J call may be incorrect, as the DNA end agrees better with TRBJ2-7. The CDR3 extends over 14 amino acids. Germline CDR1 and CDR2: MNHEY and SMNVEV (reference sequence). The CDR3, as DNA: TGTGCCACCGCACCCGGGAGCGGGAGATACGAGCAGTACTTC. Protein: CATAPGSGRYEQYF.

The CDR3 nucleotides are TGTGCCTGGGGAAGGTTGACAGGCTCGAATGAGCAGTTCTTC. Translation gives CAWGRLTGSNEQFF. V and J are TRBV30 and TRBJ2-1; tentative D call: TRBD1 (6 bases). Germline loops: CDR1 GTSNPN, CDR2 SVGIG (reference sequence). The V end was cut by 5 bases, the J end by 7 bases, with 18 bases between. This CDR3 is 14 amino acids long.

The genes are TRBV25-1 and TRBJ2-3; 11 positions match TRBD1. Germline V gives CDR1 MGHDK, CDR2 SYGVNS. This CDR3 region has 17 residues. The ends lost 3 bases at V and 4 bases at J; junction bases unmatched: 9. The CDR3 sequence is CASSDGSRDRGADTQYF. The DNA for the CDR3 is TGTGCCAGCAGTGATGGGAGCCGGGACAGGGGGGCAGATACGCAGTATTTT.